A selection of T cell receptor beta chains follows, all from one sample in a study of T cells in Graves' hyperthyroidism and ophthalmopathy. TCRdb ran MiXCR on the multiplex PCR reads and lists one entry per CDR3 protein. The sample includes a few hundred thousand distinct CDR3 sequences, approximately 14% of them seen just once. Sequencing was carried out using blood. The receptors were sampled from a woman aged 40 to 50 with Graves' hyperthyroidism that later progressed to Graves' ophthalmopathy. Both conserved end residues are part of each CDR3. Expanded clones are given a class, and other clones once, few, many or no size at all.

length	V	J	size	CDR3
15	TRBV29-1	TRBJ1-4	many	CSVEDEAGGGEKLFF
15	TRBV20-1	TRBJ1-5	.	CSATPGGGYNQPQHF
15	TRBV5-4	TRBJ2-3	.	CASSPSQPSTDTQYF
13	TRBV18	TRBJ1-2	many	CASSPPSDTGYTF
13	TRBV18	TRBJ1-1	few	CASSRPTGSEAFF
16	TRBV7-9	TRBJ2-2	.	CASSSLFRDGTGGLFF
15	TRBV28	TRBJ1-1	many	CASWGGQGENTEAFF
14	TRBV12-3/TRBV12-4	TRBJ2-5	many	CASSLATNQETQYF
14	TRBV20-1	TRBJ2-7	many	CSAPKPQGAYEQYF
15	TRBV11-2	TRBJ2-3	many	CASSFGQGGTDTQYF
21	TRBV20-1	TRBJ1-1	.	CSARLITKYTAGGMLNTEAFF
14	TRBV6-1	TRBJ1-4	many	CASSEHSRSEKLFF
13	TRBV7-9	TRBJ2-1	.	CASRLGLYNEQFF
13	TRBV2	TRBJ2-7	many	CASSEGGVLEQYF
16	TRBV5-1	TRBJ2-1	many	CASSPGTSGSFYEQFF
14	TRBV11-1	TRBJ2-1	many	CASSLGVWGNKQFF
15	TRBV20-1	TRBJ2-7	many	CSARDRASGSGEQYF
13	TRBV28	TRBJ1-1	many	CASGTGTNTEAFF
15	TRBV5-1	TRBJ2-5	.	CASSLDLAGGETQYF
12	TRBV5-1	TRBJ2-3	few	CASSPAPGSQYF
18	TRBV7-2	TRBJ2-2	.	CASSLYAIAGGPGGELFF
14	TRBV20-1	TRBJ2-1	few	CSASSGLVHNEQFF
13	TRBV10-3	TRBJ1-2	many	CAISESEGSGYTF
15	TRBV5-1	TRBJ1-2	many	CASSGGQGGNYGYTF
14	TRBV27	TRBJ2-5	.	CASSLSPAQETQYF
12	TRBV30	TRBJ1-1	many	CAWDRMNTEAFF
15	TRBV15	TRBJ1-4	many	CATSRDGQDHEKLFF
16	TRBV4-2	TRBJ2-1	.	CASSQDPSGLYNEQFF
15	TRBV7-9	TRBJ2-7	few	CASSGNRGEHDEQYF
14	TRBV7-8	TRBJ2-7	many	CASSPGGVTYEQYF
14	TRBV3-1	TRBJ2-2	many	CASSQAFGTGELFF
11	TRBV2	TRBJ2-7	many	CASRDQIEQYF